The present T cell receptor beta chain was sequenced within a study of human T cells and chemical hapten exposure. About the research overall: Patients additionally received therapeutic doses of diphenylcyclopropenone on the scalp once a week, and this continued throughout the approximately 23-week study.

Points from the study as a whole: Patch test score showed a positive correlation with PT1 expanded TCR counts.

From germline, CDR1 is DFQATT and CDR2 SNEGSKA (reference sequence). The CDR3 covers 13 residues. Between the trimmed V and J ends, which lost 3 bases and 1 base, there was a span of 9 bases. Time point specified: patch test 1, 2 weeks after DPC sensitization. Treatment meaning: therapeutic diphenylcyclopropenone sensitization with weekly scalp DPC. It was unfractionated whole blood from which total RNA was extracted. TCRdb reprocessed the RACE reads with MiXCR, giving one entry per CDR3 protein. Among about 14,000 distinct CDR3 sequences listed, about a sixth were seen once. Concerning this clonotype itself: Its antigen is undetermined.

Sample: whole blood, taken in connection with sensitization to the hapten diphenylcyclopropenone (DPC). The sequence derives from a woman aged 30 to 39 with alopecia areata. Some clones in this sample may be carry-over from other donors' samples. The V and J genes are TRBV20-1 and TRBJ1-1; D may be TRBD1 (5 bases). The CDR3 is CSARATGNTEAFF. CDR3 DNA: TGCAGTGCTAGGGCCACAGGGAACACTGAAGCTTTCTTT.